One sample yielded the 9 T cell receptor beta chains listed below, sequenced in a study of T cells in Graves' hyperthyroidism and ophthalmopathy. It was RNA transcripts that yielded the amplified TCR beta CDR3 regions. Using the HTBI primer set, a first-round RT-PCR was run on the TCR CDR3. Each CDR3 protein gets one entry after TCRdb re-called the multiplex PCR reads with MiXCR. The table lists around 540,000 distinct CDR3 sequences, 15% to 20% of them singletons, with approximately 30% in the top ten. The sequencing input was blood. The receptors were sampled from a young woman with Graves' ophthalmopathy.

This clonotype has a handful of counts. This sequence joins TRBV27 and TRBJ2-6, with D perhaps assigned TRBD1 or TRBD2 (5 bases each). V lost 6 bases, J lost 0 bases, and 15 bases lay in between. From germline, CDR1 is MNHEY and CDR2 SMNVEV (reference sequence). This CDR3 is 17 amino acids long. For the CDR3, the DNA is TGTGCCAGCAGCACTAGACAGATAAACTCTGGGGCCAACGTCCTGACTTTC. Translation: CASSTRQINSGANVLTF.

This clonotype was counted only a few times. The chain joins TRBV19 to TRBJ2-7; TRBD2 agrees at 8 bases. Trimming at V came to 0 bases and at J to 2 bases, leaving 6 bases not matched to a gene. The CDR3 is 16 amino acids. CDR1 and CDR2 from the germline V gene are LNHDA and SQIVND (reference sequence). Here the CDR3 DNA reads TGTGCCAGTAGTATAGACGGTAGCGGGACGCCCTACGAGCAGTACTTC. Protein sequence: CASSIDGSGTPYEQYF.

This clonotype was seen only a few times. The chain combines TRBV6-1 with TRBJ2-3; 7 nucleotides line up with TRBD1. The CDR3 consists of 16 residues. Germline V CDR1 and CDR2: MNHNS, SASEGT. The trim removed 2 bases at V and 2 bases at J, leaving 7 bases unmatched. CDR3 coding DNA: TGTGCCAGCAGTGAATTAGGGGGCAGCCCCACAGATACGCAGTATTTT. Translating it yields CASSELGGSPTDTQYF.

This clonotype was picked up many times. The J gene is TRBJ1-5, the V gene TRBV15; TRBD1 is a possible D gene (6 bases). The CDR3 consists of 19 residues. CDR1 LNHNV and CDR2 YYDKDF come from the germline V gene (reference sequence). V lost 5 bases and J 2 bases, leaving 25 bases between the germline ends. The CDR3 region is CATSPSYRGARDGNQPQHF. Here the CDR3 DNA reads TGTGCCACCAGCCCATCCTATCGGGGGGCGCGAGACGGCAATCAGCCCCAGCATTTT.

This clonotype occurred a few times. CDR3 in DNA: TGCGCCAGCAGCCAAGGCAGTCTCGTTGATGGAAACACTGAAGCTTTCTTT. Translated, it gives CASSQGSLVDGNTEAFF. The chain has TRBV4-3 and TRBJ1-1; D not certain. V lost 1 base and J 2 bases, leaving 17 bases between the germline ends. The CDR3 contains 17 residues. Germline CDR1 reads LGHNA; CDR2 reads YSLEER.

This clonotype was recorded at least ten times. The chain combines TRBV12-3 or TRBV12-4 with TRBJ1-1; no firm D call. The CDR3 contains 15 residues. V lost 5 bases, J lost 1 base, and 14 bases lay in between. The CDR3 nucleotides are TGTGCCAGCAGTCCGTCTTTAGTGGAGAACACTGAAGCTTTCTTT. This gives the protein CASSPSLVENTEAFF.

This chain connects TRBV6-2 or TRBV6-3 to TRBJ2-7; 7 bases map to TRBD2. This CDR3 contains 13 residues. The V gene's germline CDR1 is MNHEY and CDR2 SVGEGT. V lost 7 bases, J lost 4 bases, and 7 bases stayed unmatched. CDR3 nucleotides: TGTGCCAGCACAGGACTAGGACGTTACGAGCAGTACTTC. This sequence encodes CASTGLGRYEQYF.

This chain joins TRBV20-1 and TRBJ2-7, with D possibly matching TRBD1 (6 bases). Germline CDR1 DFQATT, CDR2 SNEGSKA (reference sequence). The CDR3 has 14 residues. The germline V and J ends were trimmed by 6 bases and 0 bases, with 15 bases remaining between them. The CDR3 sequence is CSAIETGVSYEQYF. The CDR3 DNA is TGCAGTGCCATAGAGACAGGAGTCTCCTACGAGCAGTACTTC.

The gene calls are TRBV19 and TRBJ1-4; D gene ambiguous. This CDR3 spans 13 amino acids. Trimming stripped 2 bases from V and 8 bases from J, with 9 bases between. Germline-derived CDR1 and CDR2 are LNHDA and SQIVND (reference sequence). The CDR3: CASSIQIIEKLFF. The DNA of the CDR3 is TGTGCCAGTAGTATACAGATTATCGAAAAACTGTTTTTT.